This TCR beta chain stems from a study of beta chain features in type 1 diabetes. Every donor provided one heparinised blood draw, which averaged about 110 mL. CDR1 and CDR2 (germline): GTSNPN, SVGIG (reference sequence). V lost 0 bases and J lost 1, with 7 bases in between. This CDR3 has 14 residues. TCRB transcripts that were expressed got sequenced, as all of the isolated RNA had been reverse transcribed. Data came from immunoSEQ multiplex PCR; TCRdb stores just in-frame clones and leaves some out. The profile shows around 430,000 clones, roughly 31% of them singletons. The sequenced sample was naive CD4+ T cells from blood. The clonotype originates from a man between 18 and 29 years old in good health. The V call is TRBV30, the J call TRBJ1-5; D remains unclear. CDR3 in amino acids: CAWSVTGSNQPQHF. The CDR3 region has the DNA TGTGCCTGGAGTGTAACGGGGAGCAATCAGCCCCAGCATTTT. Looking up the rest from reference TRBV30 and TRBJ1-5 gives the full variable domain: SQTIHQWPATLVQPVGSPLSLECTVEGTSNPNLYWYRQAAGRGLQLLFYSVGIGQISSEVPQNLSASRPQDRQFILSSKKLLLSDSGFYLCAWSVTGSNQPQHFGDGTRLSIL.